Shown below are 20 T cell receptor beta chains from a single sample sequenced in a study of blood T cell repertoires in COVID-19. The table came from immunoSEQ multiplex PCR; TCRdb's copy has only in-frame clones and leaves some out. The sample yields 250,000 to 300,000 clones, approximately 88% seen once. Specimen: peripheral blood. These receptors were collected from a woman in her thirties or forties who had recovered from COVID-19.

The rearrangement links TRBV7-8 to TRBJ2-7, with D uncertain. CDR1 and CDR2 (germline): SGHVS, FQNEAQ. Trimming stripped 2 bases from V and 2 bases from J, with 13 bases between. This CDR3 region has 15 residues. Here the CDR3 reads CASSLQPGDTYEQYF. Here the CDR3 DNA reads TGTGCCAGCAGCTTACAGCCTGGCGACACCTACGAGCAGTACTTC.

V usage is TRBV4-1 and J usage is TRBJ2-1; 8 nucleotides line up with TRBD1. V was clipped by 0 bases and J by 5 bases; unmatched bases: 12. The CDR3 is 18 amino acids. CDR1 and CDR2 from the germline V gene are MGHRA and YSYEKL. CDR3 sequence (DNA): TGCGCCAGCAGCCAAGACCGTGGACAGGGCCTTTCGCACAATGAGCAGTTCTTC. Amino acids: CASSQDRGQGLSHNEQFF.

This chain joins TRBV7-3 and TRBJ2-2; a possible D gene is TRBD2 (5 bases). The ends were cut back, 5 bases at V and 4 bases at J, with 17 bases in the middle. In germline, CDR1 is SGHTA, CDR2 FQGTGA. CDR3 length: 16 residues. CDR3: CASSPGGATFTGELFF. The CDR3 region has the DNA TGTGCCAGCAGCCCCGGAGGAGCGACGTTCACCGGGGAGCTGTTTTTT.

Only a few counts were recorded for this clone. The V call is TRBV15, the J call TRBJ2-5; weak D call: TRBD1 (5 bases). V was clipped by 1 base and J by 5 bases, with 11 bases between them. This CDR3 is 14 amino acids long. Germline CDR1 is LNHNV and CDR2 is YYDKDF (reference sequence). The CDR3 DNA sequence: TGTGCCACCAGCAGAGGGGGCGCCGAGGAGACCCAGTACTTC. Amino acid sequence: CATSRGGAEETQYF.

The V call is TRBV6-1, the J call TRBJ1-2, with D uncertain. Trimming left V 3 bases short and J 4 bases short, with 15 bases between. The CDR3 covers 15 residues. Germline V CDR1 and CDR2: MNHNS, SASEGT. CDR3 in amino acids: CASSDRPEMSYGYTF. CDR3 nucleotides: TGTGCCAGCAGTGATCGCCCGGAGATGAGCTATGGCTACACCTTC.

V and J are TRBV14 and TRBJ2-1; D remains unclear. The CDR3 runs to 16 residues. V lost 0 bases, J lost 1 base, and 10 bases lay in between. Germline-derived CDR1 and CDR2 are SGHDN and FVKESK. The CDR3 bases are TGTGCCAGCAGCCAAGATCCCCCTACGTCCTACAATGAGCAGTTCTTC. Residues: CASSQDPPTSYNEQFF.

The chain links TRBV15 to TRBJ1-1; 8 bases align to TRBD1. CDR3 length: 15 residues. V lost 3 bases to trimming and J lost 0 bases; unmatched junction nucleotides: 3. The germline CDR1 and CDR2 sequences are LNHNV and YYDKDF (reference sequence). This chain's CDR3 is CATSRDRAMNTEAFF. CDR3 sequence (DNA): TGTGCCACCAGCAGGGACAGGGCGATGAACACTGAAGCTTTCTTT.

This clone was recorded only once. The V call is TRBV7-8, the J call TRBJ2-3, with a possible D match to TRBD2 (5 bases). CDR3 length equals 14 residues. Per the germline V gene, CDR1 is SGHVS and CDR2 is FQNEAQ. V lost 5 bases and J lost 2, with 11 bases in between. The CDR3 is CASSLTGVTDTQYF. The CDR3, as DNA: TGTGCCAGCAGCCTAACCGGGGTCACAGATACGCAGTATTTT.

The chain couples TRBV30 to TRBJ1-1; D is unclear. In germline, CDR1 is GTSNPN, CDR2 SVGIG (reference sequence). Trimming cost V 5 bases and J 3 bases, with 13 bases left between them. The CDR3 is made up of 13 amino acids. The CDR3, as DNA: TGTGCCTGGGGCGTCGGGATAGACACTGAAGCTTTCTTT. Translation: CAWGVGIDTEAFF.

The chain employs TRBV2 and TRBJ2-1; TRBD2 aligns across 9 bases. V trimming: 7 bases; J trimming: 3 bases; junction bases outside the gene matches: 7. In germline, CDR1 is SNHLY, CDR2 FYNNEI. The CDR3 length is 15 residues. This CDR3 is CASTFGLANYNEQFF. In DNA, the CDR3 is TGTGCCAGCACCTTCGGACTAGCGAACTACAATGAGCAGTTCTTC.

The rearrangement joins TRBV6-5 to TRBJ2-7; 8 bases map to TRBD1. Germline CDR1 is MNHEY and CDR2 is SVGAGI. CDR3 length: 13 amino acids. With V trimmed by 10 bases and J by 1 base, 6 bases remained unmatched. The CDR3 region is CATQGALSYEQYF. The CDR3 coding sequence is TGTGCCACCCAGGGGGCACTATCCTACGAGCAGTACTTC.

CDR3 sequence reads: CASSTQPGQVDEQFF. DNA of the CDR3: TGTGCCAGCAGCACCCAACCGGGACAGGTTGATGAGCAGTTCTTC. The chain is built from TRBV7-7 and TRBJ2-1; 8 nucleotides agree with TRBD1. V lost 5 bases and J lost 8; bases outside the gene matches: 11. The CDR3 extends over 15 amino acids. Germline values: CDR1 SSHAT, CDR2 FNYEAQ (reference sequence).

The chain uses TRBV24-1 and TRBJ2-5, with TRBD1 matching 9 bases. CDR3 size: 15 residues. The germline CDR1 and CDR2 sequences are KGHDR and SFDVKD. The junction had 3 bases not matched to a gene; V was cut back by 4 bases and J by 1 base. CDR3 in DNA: TGTGCCACCAGTGAGGGGGGACAGGGCCAAGAGACCCAGTACTTC. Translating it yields CATSEGGQGQETQYF.

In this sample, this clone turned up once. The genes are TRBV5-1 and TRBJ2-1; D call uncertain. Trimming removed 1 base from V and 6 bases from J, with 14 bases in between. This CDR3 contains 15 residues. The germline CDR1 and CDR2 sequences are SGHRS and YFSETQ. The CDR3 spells CASSLQRSGANEQFF. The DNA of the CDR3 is TGCGCCAGCAGCTTGCAGCGAAGTGGTGCCAATGAGCAGTTCTTC.

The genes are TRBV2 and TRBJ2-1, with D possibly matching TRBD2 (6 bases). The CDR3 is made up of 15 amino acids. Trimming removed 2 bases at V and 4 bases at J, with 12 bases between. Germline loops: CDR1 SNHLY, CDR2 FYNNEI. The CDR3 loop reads CASSELLGGYNEQFF. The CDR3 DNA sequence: TGTGCCAGCAGTGAATTGCTCGGGGGATACAATGAGCAGTTCTTC.

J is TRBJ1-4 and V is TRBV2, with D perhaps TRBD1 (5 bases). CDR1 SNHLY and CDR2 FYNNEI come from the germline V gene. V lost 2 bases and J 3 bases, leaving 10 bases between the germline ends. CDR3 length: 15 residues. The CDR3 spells CASSEQGAPNEKLFF. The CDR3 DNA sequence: TGTGCCAGCAGTGAACAGGGTGCGCCTAATGAAAAACTGTTTTTT.

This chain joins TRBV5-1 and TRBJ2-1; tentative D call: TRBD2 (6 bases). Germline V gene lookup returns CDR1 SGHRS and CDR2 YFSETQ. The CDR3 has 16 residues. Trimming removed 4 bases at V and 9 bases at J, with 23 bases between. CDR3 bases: TGCGCCAGCAGCCAGATACCGGGCCGGGGGAATGGTGAGCAGTTCTTC. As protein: CASSQIPGRGNGEQFF.

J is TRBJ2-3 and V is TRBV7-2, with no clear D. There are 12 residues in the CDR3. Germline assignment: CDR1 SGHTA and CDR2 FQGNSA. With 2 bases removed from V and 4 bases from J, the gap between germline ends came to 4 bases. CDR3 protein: CASSLSSDTQYF. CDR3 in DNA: TGTGCCAGCAGCTTATCTTCAGATACGCAGTATTTT. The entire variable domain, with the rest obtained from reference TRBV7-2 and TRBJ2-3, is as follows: GAGVSQSPSNKVTEKGKDVELRCDPISGHTALYWYRQSLGQGLEFLIYFQGNSAPDKSGLPSDRFSAERTGGSVSTLTIQRTQQEDSAVYLCASSLSSDTQYFGPGTRLTVL.

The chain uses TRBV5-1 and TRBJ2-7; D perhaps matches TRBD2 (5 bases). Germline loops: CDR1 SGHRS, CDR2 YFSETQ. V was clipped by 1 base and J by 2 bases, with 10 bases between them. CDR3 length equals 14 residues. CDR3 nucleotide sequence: TGCGCCAGCAGCTTGCGGGGAGACGCCTACGAGCAGTACTTC. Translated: CASSLRGDAYEQYF.

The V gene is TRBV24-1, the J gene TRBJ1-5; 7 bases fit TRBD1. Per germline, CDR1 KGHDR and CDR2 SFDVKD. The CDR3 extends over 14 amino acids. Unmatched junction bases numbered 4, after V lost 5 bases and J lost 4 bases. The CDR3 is CATSGGTANQPQHF. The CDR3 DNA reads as TGTGCCACCAGTGGGGGGACAGCTAATCAGCCCCAGCATTTT.